These 5 T cell receptor beta chains share one sample of origin, sequenced in a study of immune heterogeneity within non-small cell lung tumors. Bulk tumor genomic DNA (around 600 ng per sample) served as template. Several biopsies per primary tumor were taken during surgery, spaced as far apart as possible. Samples came from untreated patients having curative surgery for newly diagnosed non-small cell lung cancer. Amplifying TCR beta CDR3 involved multiplex PCR carried out with 32 V and 13 J primers. From the multiplex PCR reads, TCRdb called clonotypes with MiXCR, one entry per CDR3 protein. The data show some 9,900 distinct CDR3 sequences, with about a quarter seen just once and 25% to 30% held by the top ten. Material for sequencing was lung tumor tissue. These receptors all stem from a woman between 50 and 59 years old with non-small cell lung cancer.

Relative to its sample, this clonotype is hyperexpanded. J is TRBJ2-2 and V is TRBV27; 10 bases map to TRBD2. The trim removed 6 bases at V and 3 bases at J, leaving 1 base unmatched. Germline V gene lookup returns CDR1 MNHEY and CDR2 SMNVEV (reference sequence). CDR3 length: 14 amino acids. Here the CDR3 DNA reads TGTGCCAGCAGCGGGACTAGCGACACCGGGGAGCTGTTTTTT. It specifies CASSGTSDTGELFF.

V usage is TRBV4-2 and J usage is TRBJ2-3, with 8 nucleotides matching TRBD2. V gave up 4 bases and J gave up 3 bases; unmatched junction bases: 21. The CDR3 sequence is 20 residues long. Per the germline V gene, CDR1 is LGHNA and CDR2 is YNFKEQ. The CDR3 is CASSRLYGAGSGGSTDTQYF. CDR3 bases: TGTGCCAGCAGCCGCCTCTACGGAGCGGGATCGGGAGGGAGTACAGATACGCAGTATTTT.

This clonotype has ten or more counts. The chain joins TRBV10-3 to TRBJ2-1, with 7 bases matching TRBD2. The CDR3 is 13 residues long. Trimming took 6 bases from V and 13 from J; bases not matched to a gene: 12. Germline CDR1 ENHRY, CDR2 SYGVKD. The CDR3 loop reads CAISSPSSGGQFF. The CDR3 DNA reads as TGTGCCATCAGCTCACCGTCTAGCGGCGGACAGTTCTTC.

The gene calls are TRBV6-1 and TRBJ1-4; D perhaps matches TRBD1 (5 bases). V was cut by 4 bases and J by 0 bases, with 9 bases left in between. Per the germline V gene, CDR1 is MNHNS and CDR2 is SASEGT. The length of the CDR3 is 15 residues. The CDR3: CASSGGGPTNEKLFF. Written as DNA, the CDR3 is TGTGCCAGCAGTGGGGGGGGACCAACTAATGAAAAACTGTTTTTT.

This clonotype was picked up many times. This chain joins TRBV11-3 and TRBJ2-3; 13 nucleotides match TRBD2. Trimming at V came to 5 bases and at J to 5 bases, leaving 10 bases not matched to a gene. This CDR3 contains 17 residues. Germline-derived CDR1 and CDR2 are SGHNT and YENEEA. Here the CDR3 reads CASSTRKTSGGKDTQYF. Written as DNA, the CDR3 is TGTGCCAGCAGCACTCGAAAGACTAGCGGGGGGAAAGATACGCAGTATTTT.